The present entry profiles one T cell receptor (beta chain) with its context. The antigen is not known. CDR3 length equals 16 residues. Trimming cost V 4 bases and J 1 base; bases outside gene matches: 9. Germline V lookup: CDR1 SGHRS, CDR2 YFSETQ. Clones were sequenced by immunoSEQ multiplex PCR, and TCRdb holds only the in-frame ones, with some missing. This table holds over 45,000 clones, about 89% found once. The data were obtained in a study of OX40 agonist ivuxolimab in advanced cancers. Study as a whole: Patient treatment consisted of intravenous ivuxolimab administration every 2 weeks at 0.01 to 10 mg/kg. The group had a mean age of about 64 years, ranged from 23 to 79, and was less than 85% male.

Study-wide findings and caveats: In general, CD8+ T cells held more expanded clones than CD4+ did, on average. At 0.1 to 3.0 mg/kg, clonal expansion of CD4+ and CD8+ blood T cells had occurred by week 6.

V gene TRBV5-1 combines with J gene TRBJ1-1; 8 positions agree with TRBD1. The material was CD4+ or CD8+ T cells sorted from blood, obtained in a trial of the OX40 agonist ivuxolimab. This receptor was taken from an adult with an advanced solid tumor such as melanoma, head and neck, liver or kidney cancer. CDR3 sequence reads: CASSPSGQGSNTEAFF. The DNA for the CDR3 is TGCGCCAGCAGCCCAAGCGGACAGGGATCGAACACTGAAGCTTTCTTT. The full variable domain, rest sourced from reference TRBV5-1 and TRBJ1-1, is KAGVTQTPRYLIKTRGQQVTLSCSPISGHRSVSWYQQTPGQGLQFLFEYFSETQRNKGNFPGRFSGRQFSNSRSEMNVSTLELGDSALYLCASSPSGQGSNTEAFFGQGTRLTVV.